Below, 14 T cell receptor beta chains from the same sample are listed, as sequenced in a study of T cell responses to AZD1222 COVID-19 vaccine (dated by TCRdb to the early 2020s). What this sample's time point label stands for: baseline before first vaccination. The method behind the library was the immunoSEQ multiplex PCR assay. TCRdb holds this immuneACCESS table with in-frame rearrangements only. Some clones are missing; in checked studies, unresolved V genes explain under half, and the rest has no known cause. The sample has about 260,000 clones on record, approximately 93% of them singletons. Clones ranked in the top ten supply roughly 0.6% of the sample. The source material was peripheral blood, sampled on day 0 of AZD1222 vaccination. The origin of the receptors is an adult in good health.

The chain uses TRBV6-5 and TRBJ2-1, with 10 nucleotides matching TRBD1. This CDR3 spans 15 amino acids. CDR1 and CDR2 (germline): MNHEY, SVGAGI. V lost 2 bases, J lost 7 bases, and 5 bases stayed unmatched. CDR3 bases: TGTGCCAGCAGTTACGCCTGGACAGGGGGAAATGAGCAGTTCTTC. It is translated as CASSYAWTGGNEQFF.

The chain couples TRBV10-1 to TRBJ1-4; the D gene is possibly TRBD1 (5 bases). The germline V gene encodes CDR1 WNHNN and CDR2 SYGVQD (reference sequence). The CDR3 has 14 amino acids. The V end lost 5 bases, the J end lost 3 bases, and 10 bases lay between the germline ends. CDR3 amino acids: CASSTGTPNEKLFF. CDR3 in DNA: TGCGCCAGCAGTACCGGGACCCCTAATGAAAAACTGTTTTTT.

V gene TRBV18 combines with J gene TRBJ2-7; 12 nucleotides line up with TRBD2. Germline CDR1 is KGHSH and CDR2 is LQKENI. J gave up 7 bases and V 3 bases, and 7 bases lay outside the gene matches. CDR3 length: 15 amino acids. The CDR3, as DNA: TGTGCCAGCTCACCTGGACTAGCGGGGTCGGGAGAGCAGTACTTC. It is translated as CASSPGLAGSGEQYF.

DNA for the CDR3: TGTGCCAGCAGTAGAGGGCAGGGGACCTACGAGCAGTACTTC. This translates into CASSRGQGTYEQYF. The rearrangement joins TRBV6-2 or TRBV6-3 to TRBJ2-7; perhaps TRBD1 as D (6 bases). CDR1 is MNHEY and CDR2 is SVGEGT in the germline V gene. The length of the CDR3 is 14 residues. The V and J ends lost 5 bases and 2 bases respectively, with 13 bases between them.

The gene calls are TRBV2 and TRBJ1-6; D uncertain. V was trimmed by 4 bases and J by 7 bases, leaving 11 bases between them. CDR1 and CDR2 (germline): SNHLY, FYNNEI. This CDR3 has 14 amino acids. CDR3 region: CASSAGLSNSPLHF. For the CDR3, the DNA is TGTGCCAGCAGTGCTGGGTTATCCAATTCACCCCTCCACTTT. Based on the CDR3 plus reference TRBV2 and TRBJ1-6, the full variable domain is EPEVTQTPSHQVTQMGQEVILRCVPISNHLYFYWYRQILGQKVEFLVSFYNNEISEKSEIFDDQFSVERPDGSNFTLKIRSTKLEDSAMYFCASSAGLSNSPLHFGNGTRLTVT.

The CDR3 DNA is TGTGCCAGCAGCACCGACAGGTCGCCTGAAGCTTTCTTT. Amino acids: CASSTDRSPEAFF. The chain has TRBV5-4 and TRBJ1-1, with D tentatively TRBD1 (6 bases). With 4 bases removed from V and 6 bases from J, the gap between germline ends came to 13 bases. Germline lookup yields CDR1 SGHNT and CDR2 YYREEE (reference sequence). The length of the CDR3 is 13 residues.

V gene TRBV2 combines with J gene TRBJ1-5; 7 bases agree with TRBD1. The CDR3 is 14 amino acids. V lost 4 bases and J lost 3; bases outside the gene matches: 3. Germline CDR1 SNHLY, CDR2 FYNNEI. For the CDR3, the DNA is TGTGCCAGCAGTGGGGGACAGTACAATCAGCCCCAGCATTTT. Its translation: CASSGGQYNQPQHF.

The chain carries TRBV7-8 and TRBJ2-5, with D possibly being TRBD2 (6 bases). Germline CDR1 and CDR2: SGHVS and FQNEAQ. CDR3 length: 13 residues. V was shortened by 5 bases and J by 4 bases, with 11 bases between the two germline ends. The CDR3 loop is CASSALGGETQYF. CDR3 DNA: TGTGCCAGCAGCGCCCTGGGGGGAGAGACCCAGTACTTC.

The gene calls are TRBV18 and TRBJ1-4, with D possibly TRBD1 on 5 matching bases. The V and J ends lost 3 bases and 6 bases respectively, with 14 bases between them. CDR1 and CDR2 from the germline V gene are KGHSH and LQKENI. The CDR3 contains 15 residues. The CDR3 DNA follows: TGTGCCAGCTCACCCCCGGAGGGGCGCGATGAAAAACTGTTTTTT. Translated, it gives CASSPPEGRDEKLFF.

This clone was seen at least ten times. J is TRBJ1-4 and V is TRBV9; TRBD1 aligns across 8 bases. The CDR3 is made up of 15 amino acids. Trimming cost V 4 bases and J 6 bases; bases outside gene matches: 8. Germline V gene sequence: CDR1 SGDLS, CDR2 YYNGEE. Here the CDR3 DNA reads TGTGCCAGCAGCTCCTCAGGGGGCGTTTATGAAAAACTGTTTTTT. Protein: CASSSSGGVYEKLFF.

The rearrangement uses TRBV5-1 and TRBJ2-2, with D maybe TRBD2 (6 bases). V was cut by 4 bases and J by 6 bases, with 7 bases left in between. The CDR3 sequence is 12 residues long. CDR1 SGHRS and CDR2 YFSETQ come from the germline V gene. In nucleotides, the CDR3 is TGCGCCAGCAGCCCTAGCGCCGGGGAGCTGTTTTTT. It translates to CASSPSAGELFF.

This sequence joins TRBV20-1 and TRBJ2-2; 10 bases line up with TRBD2. CDR3 length: 17 residues. V lost 3 bases to trimming and J lost 5 bases; unmatched junction nucleotides: 12. CDR1 DFQATT and CDR2 SNEGSKA come from the germline V gene (reference sequence). DNA for the CDR3: TGCAGTGCTAGTCCCCAACTAGCGGGGCTGATAACCGGGGAGCTGTTTTTT. Translated, it gives CSASPQLAGLITGELFF.

The chain carries TRBV7-8 and TRBJ2-3, with TRBD2 identical over 8 bases. J was trimmed by 5 bases and V by 3 bases; bases with no gene match: 10. Germline CDR1 is SGHVS and CDR2 is FQNEAQ. This CDR3 is built from 16 residues. The CDR3 loop reads CASSLGLVTQVDTQYF. The CDR3 DNA reads as TGTGCCAGCAGCTTGGGACTAGTAACTCAAGTAGATACGCAGTATTTT.

The genes are TRBV9 and TRBJ1-3; no firm D call. Trimming stripped 0 bases from V and 0 bases from J, with 7 bases between. The CDR3 runs 15 residues. The germline V gene has CDR1 SGDLS and CDR2 YYNGEE. CDR3 loop: CASSVAPVSGNTIYF. The CDR3 nucleotides read TGTGCCAGCAGCGTAGCTCCGGTCTCTGGAAACACCATATATTTT.